The 22 T cell receptor beta chains reported below all come from one sample, sequenced in a study of blood T cell repertoires in COVID-19 (dated by TCRdb to about 2020). Receptor amplification or capture employed the immunoSEQ multiplex PCR assay. Imported from immuneACCESS, the table was reduced by TCRdb to in-frame sequences with V and J called. These copies leave out some clones; in studies compared against another copy, an unresolved V gene accounts for under half, and the cause of the remainder is not known. Across this sample there are approximately 96,000 clones, with about 85% seen only once. 9.5% to 12% of the sample belongs to the ten largest clones. Sequencing was carried out using peripheral blood. Receptors originate from an elderly woman with acute or convalescent COVID-19.

J is TRBJ1-1 and V is TRBV4-1, with 7 bases matching TRBD1. The CDR3 has 16 amino acids. Per germline, CDR1 MGHRA and CDR2 YSYEKL. Trimming at V came to 0 bases and at J to 11 bases, leaving 15 bases not matched to a gene. DNA of the CDR3: TGCGCCAGCAGCCAAGAACTGTGGAGGGGGCGGATGGAGGCTTTCTTT. Translating it yields CASSQELWRGRMEAFF.

The chain uses TRBV6-5 and TRBJ1-2; possibly TRBD1 for D (5 bases). The length of the CDR3 is 14 residues. Germline-derived CDR1 and CDR2 are MNHEY and SVGAGI. Trimming shortened V by 3 bases and J by 5 bases, and 13 bases separated the two germline ends. Here the CDR3 reads CASSYEGRGYGYTF. The DNA of the CDR3 is TGTGCCAGCAGTTATGAGGGGCGGGGATATGGCTACACCTTC.

The rearrangement links TRBV7-8 to TRBJ1-6, with no clear D. Looked up from germline, CDR1 is SGHVS and CDR2 is FQNEAQ. V was trimmed by 1 base and J by 7 bases, leaving 5 bases between them. The CDR3 is 13 residues long. The CDR3 nucleotides read TGTGCCAGCAGCTTAGTCCGGAATTCACCCCTCCACTTT. Its translation: CASSLVRNSPLHF.

In its sample, this clone was seen a few times. CDR3 sequence reads: CASSLRSSGDTEAFF. The CDR3 nucleotides read TGTGCCAGCAGCTTAAGGTCCTCGGGGGACACTGAAGCTTTCTTT. The rearrangement links TRBV7-9 to TRBJ1-1; D possibly corresponds to TRBD1 (5 bases). The CDR3 covers 15 residues. Per the germline V gene, CDR1 is SEHNR and CDR2 is FQNEAQ (reference sequence). The ends were cut back, 2 bases at V and 3 bases at J, with 13 bases in the middle.

V and J are TRBV28 and TRBJ1-5; possibly TRBD1 for D (6 bases). Looked up from germline, CDR1 is MDHEN and CDR2 is SYDVKM. This CDR3 is 15 amino acids long. Trimming cost V 2 bases and J 4 bases, with 12 bases left between them. The CDR3 region is CASSLVQGWNQPQHF. The DNA for the CDR3 is TGTGCCAGCAGTTTAGTACAGGGTTGGAATCAGCCCCAGCATTTT.

This clone was recorded once. This chain connects TRBV18 to TRBJ1-1, with 9 bases that match TRBD1. Losses at the gene ends were 6 bases for V and 1 base for J; bases not matched to a gene: 12. Germline V gene sequence: CDR1 KGHSH, CDR2 LQKENI. This CDR3 spans 17 amino acids. The CDR3 loop reads CASSTFPGQGANTEAFF. CDR3 nucleotide sequence: TGTGCCAGCTCTACCTTTCCGGGACAGGGCGCGAACACTGAAGCTTTCTTT. The whole variable domain, remainder taken from reference TRBV18 and TRBJ1-1, is NAGVMQNPRHLVRRRGQEARLRCSPMKGHSHVYWYRQLPEEGLKFMVYLQKENIIDESGMPKERFSAEFPKEGPSILRIQQVVRGDSAAYFCASSTFPGQGANTEAFFGQGTRLTVV.

V and J are TRBV6-5 and TRBJ2-1, with a tentative D call TRBD1 (6 bases). This CDR3 has 16 residues. V lost 0 bases to trimming and J lost 0 bases, with 9 bases between them. Germline V gene data show CDR1 as MNHEY and CDR2 as SVGAGI. This CDR3 is CASSYSGATSYNEQFF. The CDR3 DNA follows: TGTGCCAGCAGTTACTCGGGGGCAACCTCCTACAATGAGCAGTTCTTC.

The rearrangement uses TRBV6-5 and TRBJ1-3; perhaps TRBD1 as D (6 bases). Trimming took 5 bases from V and 4 from J, leaving 15 bases between them. Germline V lookup: CDR1 MNHEY, CDR2 SVGAGI. The CDR3 extends over 15 amino acids. The CDR3 is CASSREMGQGNTIYF. In nucleotides, the CDR3 is TGTGCCAGCAGTCGAGAGATGGGACAAGGAAACACCATATATTTT.

Concerning this clone: This same CDR3 is encoded by further DNA sequences in the sample. V and J are TRBV21-1 and TRBJ2-2; the table calls TRBD2, which could not be checked here. TRBV21-1 is a pseudogene. This CDR3 comprises 16 residues. The CDR3 spells CASIVAGGRNTGELFF. CDR3 bases: TGTGCCAGCATCGTAGCGGGGGGGCGGAACACCGGGGAGCTGTTTTTT.

This clone was seen just once. The V call is TRBV27, the J call TRBJ2-7; 10 bases agree with TRBD1. The CDR3 consists of 16 residues. V lost 3 bases and J lost 2; bases outside the gene matches: 7. Germline CDR1 and CDR2: MNHEY and SMNVEV (reference sequence). CDR3 nucleotides: TGTGCCAGCAGTTTCCCCCGGACAGGGGGGCCCTACGAGCAGTACTTC. Translated, it gives CASSFPRTGGPYEQYF.

The chain recombines TRBV9 with TRBJ1-4, with 7 bases lining up with TRBD1. The germline V gene has CDR1 SGDLS and CDR2 YYNGEE. Germline trimming cut 4 bases from V and 4 bases from J; bases unmatched to any gene: 7. The CDR3 runs to 15 residues. The CDR3 DNA sequence: TGTGCCAGCAGCACCAGACAGGGAGTTAATGAAAAACTGTTTTTT. This translates into CASSTRQGVNEKLFF.

A single count supports this clone. The chain joins TRBV9 to TRBJ1-1; 7 positions agree with TRBD1. Germline V gene sequence: CDR1 SGDLS, CDR2 YYNGEE. This CDR3 has 15 amino acids. V dropped 3 bases and J dropped 8; count of bases not matched to a gene: 13. DNA for the CDR3: TGTGCCAGCAGCGCCGGACAGGCCTTCGCCCCGGAAGCTTTCTTT. This translates into CASSAGQAFAPEAFF. The variable domain in full, completed from reference TRBV9 and TRBJ1-1, reads DSGVTQTPKHLITATGQRVTLRCSPRSGDLSVYWYQQSLDQGLQFLIQYYNGEERAKGNILERFSAQQFPDLHSELNLSSLELGDSALYFCASSAGQAFAPEAFFGQGTRLTVV.

A single count supports this clone. V and J are TRBV28 and TRBJ2-1, with 8 bases fitting TRBD1. V dropped 3 bases and J dropped 5; count of bases not matched to a gene: 9. The CDR3 consists of 16 residues. Germline CDR1 MDHEN, CDR2 SYDVKM. Here the CDR3 DNA reads TGTGCCAGCAGTTTCGGACAGGGAAGCATTAACAATGAGCAGTTCTTC. This codes for CASSFGQGSINNEQFF.

The CDR3, as DNA: TGTGCCAGCTCACCACTGACAGGGCCGAACACTGAAGCTTTCTTT. This gives the protein CASSPLTGPNTEAFF. The gene calls are TRBV18 and TRBJ1-1; TRBD1 matches 7 bases. Germline V gene lookup returns CDR1 KGHSH and CDR2 LQKENI. The CDR3 has 15 amino acids. Trimming at V came to 1 base and at J to 1 base, leaving 3 bases not matched to a gene.

V is TRBV3-1 (or the pseudogene TRBV3-2) and J is TRBJ2-5; no firm D call. V lost 1 base to trimming and J lost 1 base, with 7 bases between them. The CDR3 totals 14 residues. From germline, CDR1 is LGHDT and CDR2 YNNKEL (reference sequence). CDR3 region: CASSQAQVQETQYF. The CDR3 coding sequence is TGTGCCAGCAGCCAAGCTCAGGTCCAAGAGACCCAGTACTTC.

The genes are TRBV14 and TRBJ1-2; D is perhaps TRBD1 (6 bases). CDR1 is SGHDN, CDR2 FVKESK, per germline. The CDR3 is 13 amino acids. With 2 bases removed from V and 3 bases from J, the gap between germline ends came to 7 bases. CDR3: CASSQNRDYGYTF. CDR3 DNA: TGTGCCAGCAGCCAAAACAGGGACTATGGCTACACCTTC.

V usage is TRBV21-1 and J usage is TRBJ2-7; TRBD1, the table's D call, lacks a check against the DNA. TRBV21-1 is labeled a pseudogene. The length of the CDR3 is 13 residues. The CDR3 coding sequence is TGTGCCAGCAGAAAAGGACAGGGTGCCGAGCAGTACTTC. It yields the protein CASRKGQGAEQYF.

A single count supports this clone. The chain employs TRBV6-5 and TRBJ2-7, with a possible D match to TRBD1 (6 bases). The CDR3 extends over 15 amino acids. The germline CDR1 and CDR2 sequences are MNHEY and SVGAGI. Between the trimmed V and J ends, which lost 0 bases and 2 bases, there was a span of 11 bases. CDR3: CASSYSIGGAYEQYV. The DNA of the CDR3 is TGTGCCAGCAGTTACTCGATAGGGGGAGCCTACGAGCAGTACGTC.

The chain combines TRBV6-5 with TRBJ2-1; D remains ambiguous. This CDR3 comprises 14 residues. Germline V gene sequence: CDR1 MNHEY, CDR2 SVGAGI. V was cut by 6 bases and J by 0 bases, with 9 bases left in between. The CDR3, as DNA: TGTGCCAGCAGAACTCGGAGCTCCTACAATGAGCAGTTCTTC. Protein sequence: CASRTRSSYNEQFF.

The chain is built from TRBV7-2 and TRBJ1-1, with no clear D. There are 15 residues in the CDR3. CDR1 is SGHTA, CDR2 FQGNSA, per germline. The V and J ends lost 4 bases and 4 bases respectively, with 16 bases between them. CDR3 sequence: CASSSFIRRSTEAFF. The CDR3 DNA reads as TGTGCCAGCAGCTCGTTCATTCGACGGAGCACTGAAGCTTTCTTT.

The chain recombines TRBV28 with TRBJ1-2; 9 bases match TRBD1. The trim removed 2 bases at V and 5 bases at J, leaving 6 bases unmatched. Per germline, CDR1 MDHEN and CDR2 SYDVKM. There are 15 residues in the CDR3. As DNA, the CDR3 is TGTGCCAGCAGTTTAGGACAGGGGATCCATTATGGCTACACCTTC. This encodes CASSLGQGIHYGYTF.

The CDR3, as DNA: TGTGCCAGCAGTGATGGGACCGCGGGGAATGAAAAACTGTTTTTT. Translation: CASSDGTAGNEKLFF. The chain employs TRBV25-1 and TRBJ1-4; possible D gene TRBD1, 5 bases. This CDR3 spans 15 amino acids. V lost 3 bases and J 5 bases, leaving 13 bases between the germline ends. The germline gives CDR1 MGHDK, CDR2 SYGVNS. The variable domain in full, with the rest retrieved from reference TRBV25-1 and TRBJ1-4, is EADIYQTPRYLVIGTGKKITLECSQTMGHDKMYWYQQDPGMELHLIHYSYGVNSTEKGDLSSESTVSRIRTEHFPLTLESARPSHTSQYLCASSDGTAGNEKLFFGSGTQLSVL.